This entry lists 23 T cell receptor beta chains sequenced from one sample in a study of monozygotic twins with inflammatory bowel disease. Following a re-call of the 5' RACE reads, TCRdb has one entry per CDR3 protein and lacks DNA. The sample has 400,000 to 500,000 distinct CDR3 sequences. Material: blood. These receptors were collected from a human donor with ulcerative colitis or Crohn's disease, or a healthy co-twin of an affected twin (not recorded which).

This chain connects TRBV11-2 to TRBJ2-3. Germline V gene lookup returns CDR1 SGHAT and CDR2 FQNNGV. CDR3 length: 13 residues. The CDR3 here is CASTDDLRDTQYF.

The chain carries TRBV15 and TRBJ2-1. CDR1 and CDR2 (germline): LNHNV, YYDKDF (reference sequence). This CDR3 contains 12 residues. The CDR3 sequence: CATSRVSNEQFF.

This chain links TRBV5-5 with TRBJ1-6; TCRdb reports TRBD1, a call that lacks DNA to check it against. Looked up from germline, CDR1 is SGHKS and CDR2 is YYEKEE (reference sequence). This CDR3 contains 17 residues. The chain's CDR3 is CASSPTGLSSYNSPLHF.

The chain has TRBV6-1 and TRBJ1-6; TCRdb's D gene call, TRBD1, goes unchecked for lack of DNA. The CDR3 totals 14 residues. From germline, CDR1 is MNHNS and CDR2 SASEGT. Here the CDR3 reads CASSARQIDSPLHF.

J is TRBJ2-3 and V is TRBV5-6; TCRdb outputs TRBD2, but without DNA this stays unchecked. There are 16 residues in the CDR3. Per the germline V gene, CDR1 is SGHDT and CDR2 is YYEEEE. Here the CDR3 reads CASSLGLAGVMDTQYF.

CDR3 sequence reads: CSVGDRAGANVLTF. The V call is TRBV29-1, the J call TRBJ2-6. The CDR3 covers 14 residues. Germline V gene sequence: CDR1 SQVTM, CDR2 ANQGSEA.

This sequence joins TRBV7-9 and TRBJ1-1; the TCRdb D gene call, TRBD1, has no DNA to confirm it. CDR1 and CDR2 (germline): SEHNR, FQNEAQ (reference sequence). The CDR3 sequence is 13 residues long. Here the CDR3 reads CASYGQGETEAFF. Looking up the rest from reference TRBV7-9 and TRBJ1-1 gives the full variable domain: DTGVSQNPRHKITKRGQNVTFRCDPISEHNRLYWYRQTLGQGPEFLTYFQNEAQLEKSRLLSDRFSAERPKGSFSTLEIQRTEQGDSAMYLCASYGQGETEAFFGQGTRLTVV.

The chain is built from TRBV11-1 and TRBJ2-1; no DNA is available, so the TRBD2 call from TCRdb remains unchecked. CDR1 and CDR2 from the germline V gene are SGHAT and FQDESV (reference sequence). The CDR3 is made up of 17 amino acids. CDR3 amino acids: CASSFETSGSSYNEQFF. The full variable domain, completed using reference TRBV11-1 and TRBJ2-1, is EAEVAQSPRYKITEKSQAVAFWCDPISGHATLYWYRQILGQGPELLVQFQDESVVDDSQLPKDRFSAERLKGVDSTLKIQPAELGDSAMYLCASSFETSGSSYNEQFFGPGTRLTVL.

The rearrangement joins TRBV7-3 to TRBJ2-3. This CDR3 has 14 amino acids. The germline V gene encodes CDR1 SGHTA and CDR2 FQGTGA. CDR3 region: CASSLNGGTDTQYF.

The rearrangement uses TRBV5-1 and TRBJ2-1; TCRdb indicates TRBD2, and absent DNA this call remains unverified. The CDR3 covers 12 residues. CDR1 and CDR2 from the germline V gene are SGHRS and YFSETQ. The CDR3 loop reads CASKVLDDEQFF.

The chain carries TRBV6-1 and TRBJ2-5; TCRdb calls TRBD1, which cannot be checked without DNA. The CDR3 has 14 amino acids. The germline V gene has CDR1 MNHNS and CDR2 SASEGT. This CDR3 is CASRRESSGETQYF.

The chain carries TRBV2 and TRBJ2-7; TCRdb calls TRBD1, which cannot be checked without DNA. Germline V gives CDR1 SNHLY, CDR2 FYNNEI. This CDR3 comprises 15 residues. CDR3 in amino acids: CASSEGAGVSYEQYF.

The J gene is TRBJ2-1, the V gene TRBV9; as DNA is missing, the TRBD2 call by TCRdb cannot be tested. Germline V gene data show CDR1 as SGDLS and CDR2 as YYNGEE. This CDR3 is built from 18 residues. The chain's CDR3 is CASSPRTSGLSSYNEQFF. The full variable domain, its missing parts supplied by reference TRBV9 and TRBJ2-1, is DSGVTQTPKHLITATGQRVTLRCSPRSGDLSVYWYQQSLDQGLQFLIQYYNGEERAKGNILERFSAQQFPDLHSELNLSSLELGDSALYFCASSPRTSGLSSYNEQFFGPGTRLTVL.

The chain links TRBV27 to TRBJ2-1; TCRdb indicates TRBD2, and absent DNA this call remains unverified. The CDR3 covers 21 residues. Germline CDR1 and CDR2: MNHEY and SMNVEV (reference sequence). The CDR3 loop reads CASSSSPGPPSRAGGYNEQFF.

This sequence joins TRBV7-2 and TRBJ1-6; without DNA, the TCRdb call of TRBD1 cannot be checked. The CDR3 length is 13 residues. Germline CDR1 reads SGHTA; CDR2 reads FQGNSA. CDR3 residues: CASSLAGGSPLHF.

The CDR3 here is CASSLEGSAAGGGETQYF. The chain uses TRBV11-2 and TRBJ2-5; TCRdb's D call of TRBD2 is untestable without DNA. The CDR3 loop spans 18 amino acids. Germline CDR1 reads SGHAT; CDR2 reads FQNNGV.

The V and J genes are TRBV20-1 and TRBJ2-7; the TRBD1 assignment by TCRdb is unverifiable without DNA. The CDR3 sequence is 11 residues long. Per the germline V gene, CDR1 is DFQATT and CDR2 is SNEGSKA (reference sequence). CDR3 sequence: CSARDNYEQYF.

This sequence joins TRBV10-3 and TRBJ2-1; TCRdb proposes TRBD2, but this gene call is untestable without DNA. In germline, CDR1 is ENHRY, CDR2 SYGVKD. The CDR3 spans 14 residues. CDR3 loop: CAIRTSGENNEQFF.

This chain connects TRBV15 to TRBJ1-6. This CDR3 is built from 12 residues. Germline CDR1 reads LNHNV; CDR2 reads YYDKDF (reference sequence). The CDR3 sequence: CATSRDVSPLHF.

V usage is TRBV7-2 and J usage is TRBJ1-2. The CDR3 has 15 residues. In germline, CDR1 is SGHTA, CDR2 FQGNSA. The CDR3 spells CASSLLHSSNYGYTF.

The chain is built from TRBV28 and TRBJ2-1; lacking DNA, the TRBD2 call made by TCRdb goes unchecked. Germline V lookup: CDR1 MDHEN, CDR2 SYDVKM. This CDR3 has 14 residues. CDR3 residues: CASSPGGLPPEQFF. The variable domain in full, with the rest retrieved from reference TRBV28 and TRBJ2-1, is DVKVTQSSRYLVKRTGEKVFLECVQDMDHENMFWYRQDPGLGLRLIYFSYDVKMKEKGDIPEGYSVSREKKERFSLILESASTNQTSMYLCASSPGGLPPEQFFGPGTRLTVL.

The chain links TRBV24-1 to TRBJ1-2. CDR1 and CDR2 from the germline V gene are KGHDR and SFDVKD. The CDR3 is 14 residues long. The CDR3 loop is CATSDFKLNYGYTF.

The V and J genes are TRBV3-1 and TRBJ2-5; the D call of TRBD2 rests on TCRdb alone, since no DNA is present to check it. There are 14 residues in the CDR3. Germline CDR1 is LGHDT and CDR2 is YNNKEL (reference sequence). The CDR3 sequence: CASSNSGREETQYF.